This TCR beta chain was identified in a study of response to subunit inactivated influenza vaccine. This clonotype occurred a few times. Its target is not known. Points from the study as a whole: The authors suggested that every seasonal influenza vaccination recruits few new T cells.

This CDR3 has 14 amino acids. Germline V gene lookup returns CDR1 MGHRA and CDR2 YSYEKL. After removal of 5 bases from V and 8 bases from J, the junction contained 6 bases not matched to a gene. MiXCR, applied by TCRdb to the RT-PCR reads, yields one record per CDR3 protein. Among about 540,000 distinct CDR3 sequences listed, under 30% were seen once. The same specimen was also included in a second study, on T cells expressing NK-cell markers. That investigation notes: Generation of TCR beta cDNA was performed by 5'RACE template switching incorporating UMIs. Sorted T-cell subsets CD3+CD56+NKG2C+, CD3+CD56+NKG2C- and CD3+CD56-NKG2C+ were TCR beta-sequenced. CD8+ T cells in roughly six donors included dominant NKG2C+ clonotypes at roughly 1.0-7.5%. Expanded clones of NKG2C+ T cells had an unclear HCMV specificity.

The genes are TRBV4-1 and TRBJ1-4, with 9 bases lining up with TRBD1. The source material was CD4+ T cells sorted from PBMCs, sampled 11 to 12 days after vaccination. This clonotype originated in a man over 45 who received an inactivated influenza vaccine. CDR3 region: CASSLRTGEEKLFF. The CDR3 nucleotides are TGCGCCAGCAGCTTAAGGACAGGGGAAGAAAAACTGTTTTTT.